This entry concerns a single T cell receptor (beta chain). This clonotype was counted between two and nine times. It lacks a known antigen. No quality values exist for individual bases; no much larger clone is one base distant. These data originate in a study of T cells in Graves' hyperthyroidism and ophthalmopathy (dated by TCRdb to about 2019). Regarding the complete study: Peripheral blood samples were taken at initial diagnosis, before any treatment was given. TCR V-J signatures able to tell the groups apart were searched for in a discovery cohort of around 95 patients, of whom under 45 had Graves' ophthalmopathy and about 60 had stable Graves' hyperthyroidism. Prospective prediction of ophthalmopathy was tested in an independent validation cohort of 18 hyperthyroidism patients and approximately 17 patients who later progressed to ophthalmopathy. The 90 or so discovery patients were randomly split 7:3 into training and test sets. Thyroid tissue and blood T-cell repertoires from several Graves' hyperthyroidism patients were also compared in the study. Following sampling, methimazole starting at 30 mg daily was given to hyperthyroidism patients, and high-dose intravenous methylprednisolone was given to ophthalmopathy patients. The paper reports TCR Vbeta CDR3 sequencing of some 140 peripheral blood samples: around 41 ophthalmopathy, fewer than 85 hyperthyroidism and 17 progressor patients.

The TCR beta CDR3 regions were amplified from RNA transcripts. A first-round RT-PCR of the TCR CDR3 used the HTBI primer set with the Qiagen OneStep RT-PCR kit. Libraries were constructed in a second round of multiplex PCR, after which size selection and purification were carried out. The libraries were sequenced on an Illumina HiSeq2000 using paired-end 100 bp reads. The source study handled its data this way. SOAPnuke was used to process the raw data, removing reads that contained adapters or uncalled bases, had a mean Phred below 15, or lacked an exact match to the constant primer or identifier. High-quality paired reads were merged using COPE v1.2.5, and each unique nucleotide sequence was defined as a clonotype. MiTCR v1.1 was used to align clonotypes to the IMGT TRBV, TRBD and TRBJ reference segments. The analysis was restricted to V-J combinations with a frequency above 0.0001, which together covered 99.2% of the repertoires. The TCS score was defined as the ratio of F50 (clonal expansion) to E x V (chaos), calculated using BLOSUM62-based TCRdist between CDR3 peptides within each V-J. Welch's t-statistics and random forest reduced 450 to 600 V-J features to 10 to 15, which were used in a naive Bayes classifier (R e1071). TCRdb cleaned the public reads at Q25 with fastp, built clones with MiXCR and kept in-frame beta chains. Each record represents a unique CDR3 protein, reported with the most common genes and DNA among its rows. TCRdb, not the authors, supplied the V and J calls. The sample table contains around 620,000 distinct CDR3 sequences; only one count was recorded for under 20% of them. The ten largest clones capture 3.8% of the sample.

Graves' hyperthyroidism was defined as stable when no progression to ophthalmopathy occurred over 18 months of follow-up. The hyperthyroidism patients were between 18 and 65 years old and newly diagnosed, with a disease duration of less than 2 months. Patients with uncontrolled infections, other autoimmune diseases, pregnancy or lactation were excluded. Diagnoses were established on the basis of clinical symptoms, serum thyroxine and TRAb, thyroid ultrasound, and orbital computed tomography. Ficoll-Paque density gradient centrifugation was used to isolate PBMCs from approximately 10 ml of fresh peripheral blood. Trizol reagent was used to extract total RNA, and RNA quality was then checked on an Agilent 2100 Bioanalyzer. Including cysteine and phenylalanine, the CDR3 has 14 amino acids. Just CDR3 DNA is preserved here, 42 bases in frame from base 1. From the germline V gene (reference sequence), CDR1 is SGHKS and CDR2 is YYEKEE. Cut back by 2 bases and 9 bases, the V and J ends lie 17 bases apart.

Broader findings and caveats from the paper: A model built on a 13 V-J signature distinguished ophthalmopathy from stable hyperthyroidism, reaching around 90% sensitivity and around 81% specificity in cross-validation and 80%/75% in testing. Sample size was not statistically predetermined, and blinding of investigators to group allocation was not performed. Blood samples also contained most of the expanded thyroid clonotypes (frequency above 0.001), which suggests that blood repertoires may reflect thyroid immune responses. In validation, the model predicted progression to ophthalmopathy with just under 71% sensitivity and about 73% specificity, a median of 6.5 months before onset.

Recombination joined TRBV5-5 with TRBJ2-5, and the D gene may be TRBD2, 5 bases matching. Sequenced material: blood. The clonotype originates from a woman aged 25-40 years with Graves' hyperthyroidism. The CDR3 protein is CASSLGHRPGSQYF. The DNA reads TGTGCCAGCAGCTTAGGTCACCGCCCGGGGTCCCAGTACTTC.